One sample yielded the 19 T cell receptor beta chains listed below, sequenced in a study of PD-1 blockade in mismatch repair-deficient tumors. Repertoires were generated with immunoSEQ multiplex PCR, while TCRdb's copy carries only in-frame clones and drops some. The sample shows some 84,000 clones, more than 65% of them seen only once. The sample consisted of peripheral blood, taken 12 weeks after starting pembrolizumab. The receptors were gathered from an adult with mismatch repair-deficient cancer.

This sequence joins TRBV5-4 and TRBJ1-2; perhaps TRBD1 as D (6 bases). V was cut by 4 bases and J by 3 bases, with 13 bases left in between. CDR3 size: 14 residues. Germline CDR1 and CDR2: SGHNT and YYREEE (reference sequence). CDR3 nucleotide sequence: TGTGCCAGCAGCGACGTAGGGGGTGACTATGGCTACACCTTC. It encodes CASSDVGGDYGYTF.

J is TRBJ2-2 and V is TRBV6-1, with 8 bases identical to TRBD2. CDR3 length: 19 amino acids. J gave up 3 bases and V 3 bases, and 15 bases lay outside the gene matches. The germline CDR1 and CDR2 sequences are MNHNS and SASEGT. The CDR3 nucleotides read TGTGCCAGCAGTGACCGTGGCGGGGGGAGAGTAGGGGACACCGGGGAGCTGTTTTTT. Amino acid sequence: CASSDRGGGRVGDTGELFF.

The chain combines TRBV20-1 with TRBJ2-5; maybe TRBD2 (5 bases). Germline values: CDR1 DFQATT, CDR2 SNEGSKA (reference sequence). This CDR3 contains 11 residues. Trimming took 0 bases from V and 9 from J, leaving 8 bases between them. For the CDR3, the DNA is TGCAGTGCTAGAGATTGGGGAGCCCAGTACTTC. Protein sequence: CSARDWGAQYF.

The CDR3 loop reads CASSLGSGETEAFF. CDR3 DNA sequence: TGTGCCAGCAGCTTAGGCTCGGGGGAGACTGAAGCTTTCTTT. J is TRBJ1-1 and V is TRBV7-9, with D tentatively TRBD1 (5 bases). This CDR3 has 14 residues. Trimming removed 1 base from V and 5 bases from J, with 11 bases in between. CDR1 SEHNR and CDR2 FQNEAQ come from the germline V gene (reference sequence).

J is TRBJ2-6 and V is TRBV11-2; 13 bases match TRBD2. The CDR3 spans 18 residues. V shed 5 bases, J shed 3 bases, and the junction held 7 bases outside the gene matches. Germline V gene sequence: CDR1 SGHAT, CDR2 FQNNGV. For the CDR3, the DNA is TGTGCCAGCAGCCGACGGACTAGCGGGAGATTTGGGGCCAACGTCCTGACTTTC. Its protein product is CASSRRTSGRFGANVLTF.

The chain has TRBV5-4 and TRBJ2-1; D is ambiguous. The germline V gene encodes CDR1 SGHNT and CDR2 YYREEE (reference sequence). Trimming cost V 4 bases and J 6 bases, with 14 bases left between them. The CDR3 is made up of 14 amino acids. CDR3 in amino acids: CASSQRLSPNEQFF. CDR3 coding DNA: TGTGCCAGCAGCCAGAGACTTTCCCCCAATGAGCAGTTCTTC.

V usage is TRBV6-5 and J usage is TRBJ2-1, with 9 positions matching TRBD2. The CDR3 runs 16 residues. CDR1 is MNHEY, CDR2 SVGAGI, per germline. The J segment lost 5 bases and the V segment lost 1 base, leaving 6 bases of the junction unmatched. This CDR3 is CASSYWSSGVNNEQFF. CDR3 coding DNA: TGTGCCAGCAGTTACTGGTCTAGCGGGGTTAACAATGAGCAGTTCTTC.

The rearrangement joins TRBV5-6 to TRBJ2-7; no firm D call. V gave up 4 bases and J gave up 6 bases, with 14 bases separating them. This CDR3 is 13 amino acids long. Germline V gene data show CDR1 as SGHDT and CDR2 as YYEEEE. The CDR3, as DNA: TGTGCCAGCAGCCCACCCCAGGCTCTCGAGCAGTACTTC. Translated, it gives CASSPPQALEQYF. The full variable domain, its missing parts supplied by reference TRBV5-6 and TRBJ2-7, is DAGVTQSPTHLIKTRGQQVTLRCSPKSGHDTVSWYQQALGQGPQFIFQYYEEEERQRGNFPDRFSGHQFPNYSSELNVNALLLGDSALYLCASSPPQALEQYFGPGTRLTVT.

This chain links TRBV7-6 with TRBJ2-5; TRBD1 aligns across 9 bases. Germline-derived CDR1 and CDR2 are SGHVS and FNYEAQ. The junction had 13 bases not matched to a gene; V was cut back by 3 bases and J by 5 bases. This CDR3 has 17 amino acids. Written as DNA, the CDR3 is TGTGCCAGCAGCTTGTCCCCCCGTGACAGGGGGTGGGAGACCCAGTACTTC. Encoded protein: CASSLSPRDRGWETQYF.

The gene calls are TRBV6-6 and TRBJ1-2, with D perhaps TRBD1 (5 bases). Looked up from germline, CDR1 is MNHNY and CDR2 is SVGAGI (reference sequence). The CDR3 extends over 13 amino acids. The ends were cut back, 7 bases at V and 5 bases at J, with 14 bases in the middle. CDR3 DNA: TGTGCCAGCATGAAGCAGGGCTCATATGGCTACACCTTC. This gives the protein CASMKQGSYGYTF.

The sample holds a few counts of this clone. The identical CDR3 is also encoded by other nucleotide sequences in the sample. The chain links TRBV10-3 to TRBJ1-2; 8 bases align to TRBD1. This CDR3 comprises 14 residues. Germline CDR1 and CDR2: ENHRY and SYGVKD. V shed 3 bases and J 4 bases; nucleotides not matched to a gene: 4. The CDR3 sequence is CAISEQGEVYGYTF. Written as DNA, the CDR3 is TGTGCCATCAGTGAACAGGGGGAGGTCTATGGCTACACCTTC.

The rearrangement links TRBV13 to TRBJ1-4; D call uncertain. This CDR3 contains 12 residues. Germline values: CDR1 PRHDT, CDR2 FYEKMQ (reference sequence). V was pared by 5 bases and J by 10 bases, with 11 bases between. The CDR3 protein is CASSDSGGKLFF. CDR3 DNA sequence: TGTGCCAGCAGCGACTCTGGTGGAAAACTGTTTTTT.

The gene calls are TRBV13 and TRBJ2-5; 7 nucleotides line up with TRBD1. This CDR3 is 14 amino acids long. Trimming took 4 bases from V and 2 from J; bases not matched to a gene: 4. CDR1 and CDR2 (germline): PRHDT, FYEKMQ (reference sequence). DNA of the CDR3: TGTGCCAGCAGCTCAGGGACAGAACAAGAGACCCAGTACTTC. It encodes CASSSGTEQETQYF.

The chain links TRBV4-2 to TRBJ1-2; D is unresolved. The CDR3 consists of 15 residues. Per the germline V gene, CDR1 is LGHNA and CDR2 is YNFKEQ. The V end lost 0 bases, the J end lost 4 bases, and 12 bases lay between the germline ends. The CDR3 DNA follows: TGTGCCAGCAGCCAAGATTCGGGCCTGAGCTATGGCTACACCTTC. Translation: CASSQDSGLSYGYTF.

This clone showed up just a few times. The V and J genes are TRBV10-1 and TRBJ1-1; D unresolved. The CDR3 extends over 13 amino acids. Trimming removed 6 bases from V and 1 base from J, with 9 bases in between. Germline CDR1 reads WNHNN; CDR2 reads SYGVQD (reference sequence). The CDR3, as DNA: TGCGCCAGCAGCTTGGACCGGAACACTGAAGCTTTCTTT. This sequence encodes CASSLDRNTEAFF.

The chain carries TRBV5-1 and TRBJ1-1, with 10 bases aligning to TRBD1. Germline-derived CDR1 and CDR2 are SGHRS and YFSETQ. V dropped 3 bases and J dropped 0; count of bases not matched to a gene: 17. The CDR3 loop spans 20 amino acids. This chain's CDR3 is CASSSRTGRTGGSVNTEAFF. In DNA, the CDR3 is TGCGCCAGCAGCTCTCGGACGGGACGGACAGGGGGGAGTGTGAACACTGAAGCTTTCTTT. Complete variable domain (other parts from reference TRBV5-1 and TRBJ1-1): KAGVTQTPRYLIKTRGQQVTLSCSPISGHRSVSWYQQTPGQGLQFLFEYFSETQRNKGNFPGRFSGRQFSNSRSEMNVSTLELGDSALYLCASSSRTGRTGGSVNTEAFFGQGTRLTVV.

The rearrangement links TRBV12-5 to TRBJ2-5; no clear D. The CDR3 runs to 13 residues. Germline V gives CDR1 LGHNT, CDR2 FRNRAP. With 6 bases removed from V and 2 bases from J, the gap between germline ends came to 10 bases. The CDR3 here is CASGQKTQETQYF. The CDR3 bases are TGTGCTAGTGGACAAAAAACTCAAGAGACCCAGTACTTC. The complete variable domain, with remaining parts taken from reference TRBV12-5 and TRBJ2-5, reads DARVTQTPRHKVTEMGQEVTMRCQPILGHNTVFWYRQTMMQGLELLAYFRNRAPLDDSGMPKDRFSAEMPDATLATLKIQPSEPRDSAVYFCASGQKTQETQYFGPGTRLLVL.

This clone was picked up a small number of times. The V gene is TRBV5-1, the J gene TRBJ2-7; TRBD1 matches 9 bases. V lost 7 bases and J lost 3; bases outside the gene matches: 5. This CDR3 is 13 amino acids long. Germline loops: CDR1 SGHRS, CDR2 YFSETQ. CDR3 coding DNA: TGCGCCAGCCGGGACAGGGAATTCTACGAGCAGTACTTC. This codes for CASRDREFYEQYF.

The rearrangement joins TRBV13 to TRBJ1-5; 7 bases align to TRBD1. CDR3 length: 15 residues. Trimming took 5 bases from V and 0 from J; bases not matched to a gene: 4. CDR1 PRHDT and CDR2 FYEKMQ come from the germline V gene (reference sequence). CDR3 in DNA: TGTGCCAGCAGCGAAGGGGGCCCTAGCAATCAGCCCCAGCATTTT. Its translation: CASSEGGPSNQPQHF.